This TCR beta chain was sequenced for a study of preoperative IRX-2 immunotherapy in early breast cancer. The table came from immunoSEQ multiplex PCR; TCRdb's copy has only in-frame clones and leaves some out. There are 30,000 or so clones in the sample; roughly four fifths occur only once, and approximately 2.7% lies in the top ten. Treatment of the sample: preoperative locoregional IRX-2 cytokine immunotherapy. Patients received preoperative, locoregional IRX-2 cytokine immunotherapy in a phase Ib study. The germline V gene has CDR1 MDHEN and CDR2 SYDVKM. Trimming stripped 7 bases from V and 8 bases from J, with 14 bases between. The CDR3 is 13 residues long.

This receptor was obtained from a human donor with breast cancer. Sequenced material: lymph node tissue, taken from a patient treated with IRX-2 immunotherapy. The chain couples TRBV28 to TRBJ1-4; perhaps TRBD1 as D (5 bases). The CDR3 region is CASNRGSEEKLFF. The CDR3 coding sequence is TGTGCCAGCAATCGGGGGAGCGAAGAAAAACTGTTTTTT.